This T cell receptor beta chain was found in a study of blood T cells in healthy people across ages. The people who gave samples were healthy Caucasians from Russia, aged roughly 6 to 100. Per sample, no less than 5.5 micrograms of total RNA were extracted. It was with a sample-barcoded 5' primer and a J-beta primer mix that a second PCR of roughly 6 to 12 cycles was run. The yield of each sample was at least 2.5 million CDR3-containing paired-end reads. TCRdb fed the 5' RACE reads into MiXCR, producing one record per CDR3 protein. The sample carries over 600,000 distinct CDR3 sequences, around a fifth recorded once. Study-wide findings and caveats: Across the age range, TCR beta diversity per million T cells fell in a roughly linear way.

This clonotype has only a few counts. The antigen is not known. This CDR3 has 15 amino acids. The germline CDR1 and CDR2 sequences are DFQATT and SNEGSKA (reference sequence). V gave up 0 bases and J gave up 8 bases, with 16 bases separating them. Source material: blood. The V gene is TRBV20-1, the J gene TRBJ1-4; D might be TRBD1 (6 bases). The source is a man aged 65-85 years in good health. CDR3 coding DNA: TGCAGTGCTAGAGATCTGGGTCAGGGGCGGGAAAAACTGTTTTTT. Protein: CSARDLGQGREKLFF.